This TCR beta chain stems from a study of cytomegalovirus exposure and HLA in healthy donors. Study-wide points: The availability of immune exposure information extended only to CMV serostatus.

The CDR3 loop spans 13 amino acids. V gave up 3 bases and J gave up 4 bases, with 9 bases separating them. Germline V gene data show CDR1 as SGHTA and CDR2 as FQGNSA. This PCR relied on a set of 60 Vbeta primers and 13 Jbeta primers. The method was immunoSEQ multiplex PCR; TCRdb's version includes in-frame clones alone and lacks a portion of them. The sample lists over 150,000 clones, around 84% occurring once. The table lists this clone with a count of one. As yet, its antigen is unknown. J is TRBJ2-5 and V is TRBV7-2; D gene uncertain. The sample was PBMCs. This clonotype originated in a woman aged 35 to 49 in good health and CMV-seropositive. The CDR3 spells CASSFSPGETQYF. The CDR3 bases are TGTGCCAGCAGCTTTTCTCCAGGAGAGACCCAGTACTTC. Full variable domain (missing parts from reference TRBV7-2 and TRBJ2-5): GAGVSQSPSNKVTEKGKDVELRCDPISGHTALYWYRQSLGQGLEFLIYFQGNSAPDKSGLPSDRFSAERTGGSVSTLTIQRTQQEDSAVYLCASSFSPGETQYFGPGTRLLVL.